These T cell receptor beta chains were read from a single sample in a study of blood T cell repertoires in COVID-19. Measured with immunoSEQ multiplex PCR; TCRdb has only the in-frame clones, and not every one. The sample records fewer than 350,000 clones, around 85% being singletons. The material sequenced was PBMCs or T cells enriched from blood (not recorded which). The receptor source for this set is a woman in her 30s who had been exposed to COVID-19. Each CDR3 is given with its conserved first and last residue. The D gene is left open where the match is weak. Clone size appears in some rows only: once, few, many, or a class for an expanded clone.

CDR3aa | CDR3nt | abundance | j_gene | v_gene | d_gene
CASSQPQGYSPLHF | TGTGCCAGTAGCCAACCACAGGGGTATTCACCCCTCCACTTT | few | TRBJ1-6 | TRBV19 | TRBD1
CASSQPGQGPNEQYF | TGTGCCAGCAGCCAACCGGGACAGGGTCCCAACGAGCAGTACTTC | - | TRBJ2-7 | TRBV14 | TRBD1
CASRTTGFSGYTF | TGTGCCAGCAGGACAACAGGGTTTAGTGGCTACACCTTC | - | TRBJ1-2 | TRBV27 | -
CASSPRTSGGTNNEQFF | TGTGCCAGCAGCCCCAGGACTAGCGGGGGGACCAACAATGAGCAGTTCTTC | - | TRBJ2-1 | TRBV7-4 | TRBD2
CASSSMSSYEQYF | TGTGCCAGCTCATCCATGAGCTCCTACGAGCAGTACTTC | - | TRBJ2-7 | TRBV18 | -
CASKGQGSYEQYF | TGTGCCAGCAAGGGACAGGGGTCCTACGAGCAGTACTTC | - | TRBJ2-7 | TRBV2 | TRBD1
CASSQAGHNNEKLFF | TGCGCCAGCAGCCAGGCGGGGCATAATAATGAAAAACTGTTTTTT | - | TRBJ1-4 | TRBV23-1 | -
CASSYWSGAPLEGQPQHF | TGTGCCAGCAGTTACTGGTCGGGTGCCCCCTTGGAGGGTCAGCCCCAGCATTTT | - | TRBJ1-5 | TRBV5-6 | -
CASPCNLGTGSSYEQYF | TGTGCCAGTCCTTGTAACCTCGGGACAGGCAGCTCCTACGAGCAGTACTTC | once | TRBJ2-7 | TRBV28 | TRBD1
CSASRQGRTGELFF | TGCAGTGCTAGTCGACAGGGGCGCACCGGGGAGCTGTTTTTT | - | TRBJ2-2 | TRBV20-1 | TRBD1
CASSFSQDTEAFF | TGTGCCAGCAGCTTTTCCCAGGACACTGAAGCTTTCTTT | - | TRBJ1-1 | TRBV11-3 | -
CASSSNRGPSTDTQYF | TGTGCCAGCAGTTCGAACAGGGGGCCGAGCACAGATACGCAGTATTTT | - | TRBJ2-3 | TRBV28 | TRBD1
CASSLSILATNEKLFF | TGTGCCAGCAGCTTATCTATACTTGCAACTAATGAAAAACTGTTTTTT | - | TRBJ1-4 | TRBV7-2 | -
CASSFGDYRHEQYF | TGTGCCAGCAGCTTTGGGGACTACCGTCACGAGCAGTACTTC | - | TRBJ2-7 | TRBV5-5 | TRBD2
CASSYLGGSYEQYF | TGTGCCAGCAGTTACCTTGGCGGATCCTACGAGCAGTACTTC | - | TRBJ2-7 | TRBV6-2/TRBV6-3 | -
CASMRVTNEQFF | TGCGCCAGCATGAGGGTAACGAATGAGCAGTTCTTC | - | TRBJ2-1 | TRBV5-1 | -
CASSLLQGNEAFF | TGTGCCAGCAGTTTATTACAGGGGAATGAAGCTTTCTTT | few | TRBJ1-1 | TRBV27 | TRBD1
CASSPQSGQETQYF | TGTGCCAGCTCACCCCAAAGCGGCCAAGAGACCCAGTACTTC | - | TRBJ2-5 | TRBV18 | -
CASSSRDRGWSYEQYF | TGTGCCAGCAGTTCCCGGGACAGGGGCTGGTCCTACGAGCAGTACTTC | - | TRBJ2-7 | TRBV6-2/TRBV6-3 | TRBD1
CASSDTRGTYEQYF | TGTGCCAGCAGTGATACCAGGGGAACCTACGAGCAGTACTTC | - | TRBJ2-7 | TRBV25-1 | -
CATFGTANSPLHF | TGTGCCACGTTTGGGACTGCTAATTCACCCCTCCACTTT | - | TRBJ1-6 | TRBV6-5 | -
CASSLVTVQGARREQYF | TGTGCCAGCAGTTTGGTTACTGTTCAGGGGGCCCGTCGCGAGCAGTACTTC | - | TRBJ2-7 | TRBV27 | TRBD1
CATSRADTPYGYTF | TGTGCCACCAGCAGAGCAGACACTCCCTATGGCTACACCTTC | - | TRBJ1-2 | TRBV15 | -
CASIPGKGDSGNTIYF | TGTGCCAGCATCCCGGGCAAGGGAGACTCTGGAAACACCATATATTTT | - | TRBJ1-3 | TRBV27 | -
CASSRLDRSNEKLFF | TGTGCCAGCAGTCGCCTTGACAGGTCTAATGAAAAACTGTTTTTT | - | TRBJ1-4 | TRBV27 | -
CASSPLQGTEAFF | TGTGCCAGCTCACCGTTACAGGGGACTGAAGCTTTCTTT | - | TRBJ1-1 | TRBV18 | TRBD1
CASLPRMRGGREQFF | TGTGCCAGTCTACCACGAATGCGGGGGGGCCGCGAGCAGTTCTTC | few | TRBJ2-1 | TRBV6-5 | TRBD2
CSVERWEGSETQYF | TGCAGCGTTGAACGATGGGAGGGGTCAGAGACCCAGTACTTC | - | TRBJ2-5 | TRBV29-1 | TRBD2
CASSFGNTEAFF | TGTGCCAGCAGCTTCGGGAACACTGAAGCTTTCTTT | - | TRBJ1-1 | TRBV5-4 | -
CASSVLGSNSPLHF | TGTGCCAGCAGCGTTTTGGGGAGTAATTCACCCCTCCACTTT | - | TRBJ1-6 | TRBV9 | -
CASSLSGTGGTEAFF | TGCGCCAGCAGCTTGTCCGGGACAGGGGGGACTGAAGCTTTCTTT | - | TRBJ1-1 | TRBV5-1 | TRBD1
CASVALGRTGGFTGYTF | TGTGCCAGCGTAGCTCTGGGCCGGACAGGGGGCTTTACTGGCTACACCTTC | - | TRBJ1-2 | TRBV27 | TRBD1
CASSLGTHYEQYF | TGTGCCAGCAGTTTAGGTACTCACTACGAGCAGTACTTC | - | TRBJ2-7 | TRBV27 | -
CASSFVGGNSPLHF | TGTGCCAGCAGTTTTGTGGGGGGTAATTCACCCCTCCACTTT | - | TRBJ1-6 | TRBV28 | -
CATSDLQVPPSLTF | TGTGCCACCAGTGATTTGCAGGTTCCGCCCTCCCTGACTTTC | - | TRBJ2-6 | TRBV24-1 | -
CASSLSPSGSFQETQYF | TGTGCCAGCAGCTTATCTCCTAGCGGTAGCTTCCAAGAGACCCAGTACTTC | - | TRBJ2-5 | TRBV7-6 | TRBD2
CASSSAEGTDTQYF | TGTGCCAGCAGTTCTGCCGAGGGCACAGATACGCAGTATTTT | - | TRBJ2-3 | TRBV28 | -
CASSLEGSTNEKLFF | TGTGCCAGCAGTTTGGAGGGGTCAACTAATGAAAAACTGTTTTTT | - | TRBJ1-4 | TRBV28 | -
CAWGRLYRATNEKLFF | TGTGCCTGGGGCCGTCTATACAGGGCAACTAATGAAAAACTGTTTTTT | once | TRBJ1-4 | TRBV30 | -
CATSDLGGNQPQHF | TGTGCCACCAGTGATTTAGGCGGAAATCAGCCCCAGCATTTT | few | TRBJ1-5 | TRBV24-1 | -
CASSPVGGMGFGPRGETQYF | TGTGCCAGCAGCCCTGTGGGCGGGATGGGTTTTGGCCCCAGAGGGGAGACCCAGTACTTC | - | TRBJ2-5 | TRBV5-4 | -
CASSLSGRAGYTF | TGTGCCAGCAGTTTATCGGGCAGGGCGGGCTACACCTTC | - | TRBJ1-2 | TRBV27 | -
CASRWNGSNRDSDNEQFF | TGTGCAAGTCGCTGGAACGGATCAAACAGGGATTCGGACAATGAGCAGTTCTTC | few | TRBJ2-1 | TRBV12-2 | -
CASSYRTSRETQYF | TGTGCCAGCAGCTACCGGACTAGTCGAGAGACCCAGTACTTC | - | TRBJ2-5 | TRBV13 | TRBD2
CASRTSGTGVPGELFF | TGTGCCAGCAGAACTTCGGGGACAGGGGTACCCGGGGAGCTGTTTTTT | - | TRBJ2-2 | TRBV27 | TRBD1
CASSLLQGVSGNTIYF | TGTGCCAGCAGCTTATTACAGGGAGTCTCTGGAAACACCATATATTTT | - | TRBJ1-3 | TRBV7-6 | -
CASSSGGEGSYEQYF | TGTGCCAGCAGTTCCGGGGGGGAGGGCTCCTACGAGCAGTACTTC | - | TRBJ2-7 | TRBV27 | TRBD2
CASSTSGVTDTQYF | TGTGCCAGCAGTACTAGCGGAGTCACAGATACGCAGTATTTT | - | TRBJ2-3 | TRBV27 | TRBD2
CASSPQDRFYGYTF | TGTGCCAGCAGTCCTCAGGACAGATTCTATGGCTACACCTTC | once | TRBJ1-2 | TRBV6-5 | -
CASSARQGTDTQYF | TGTGCCAGCAGCGCGCGACAGGGCACAGATACGCAGTATTTT | many | TRBJ2-3 | TRBV9 | -
CASSLRGQGPFTDTQYF | TGTGCCAGCAGCTTAAGGGGACAGGGGCCCTTCACAGATACGCAGTATTTT | - | TRBJ2-3 | TRBV11-3 | TRBD1
CASSFPGRGAYEQYF | TGCGCCAGCAGCTTTCCAGGGAGGGGGGCCTACGAGCAGTACTTC | - | TRBJ2-7 | TRBV5-1 | -
CASSWSTGGTETQYF | TGTGCCAGCAGCTGGTCTACGGGGGGGACAGAGACCCAGTACTTC | - | TRBJ2-5 | TRBV7-9 | TRBD2
CAREEKNYYGYTF | TGTGCCAGGGAGGAGAAAAATTACTATGGCTACACCTTC | - | TRBJ1-2 | TRBV6-6 | -
CASSFRQATEAFF | TGTGCCAGCAGTTTTCGGCAGGCCACTGAAGCTTTCTTT | - | TRBJ1-1 | TRBV28 | -